The present TCR beta chain was sequenced within a study of a mutant IDH1 vaccine in newly diagnosed glioma. In the study overall: Vaccines were first given 4-6 weeks after radiotherapy alone, or with temozolomide cycles. Of the patients given treatment, approximately 60% were male and 37.5% were female, and a mean age of roughly 40 years was recorded. Every participant had undergone radiotherapy, temozolomide, or both before, and most underwent both.

The CDR3 has 16 amino acids. CDR1 is SEHNR and CDR2 is FQNEAQ in the germline V gene (reference sequence). J gave up 0 bases and V 3 bases, and 5 bases lay outside the gene matches. Noted time point: week 47, end of study. Topical imiquimod accompanied each vaccine dose, which consisted of 300 ug of mutant IDH1 20-mer peptide. Patients came in for eight vaccinations, in weeks 1, 3, 5, 7, 11, 15, 19 and 23. Libraries were prepared by immunoSEQ multiplex PCR; TCRdb keeps only in-frame clonotypes and omits some of them. The table has about 60,000 clones, roughly four fifths seen once. For this clone: Its antigen remains unidentified.

V and J are TRBV7-9 and TRBJ1-3; 7 bases fit TRBD1. This material consisted of PBMCs, taken from a glioma patient whose treatment included an IDH1 peptide vaccine. The sequence came from a woman aged 50 to 60 with glioma. CDR3 nucleotide sequence: TGTGCCAGCAGCTTCAGGACAGGAGGCTCTGGAAACACCATATATTTT. Translation: CASSFRTGGSGNTIYF. Using reference TRBV7-9 and TRBJ1-3 for the parts outside the CDR3, the full variable domain is DTGVSQNPRHKITKRGQNVTFRCDPISEHNRLYWYRQTLGQGPEFLTYFQNEAQLEKSRLLSDRFSAERPKGSFSTLEIQRTEQGDSAMYLCASSFRTGGSGNTIYFGEGSWLTVV.